These 6 T cell receptor beta chains were all obtained from the same sample, sequenced in a study of spatial heterogeneity in lung cancer. MiXCR, run by TCRdb on the 5' RACE reads, gives a single entry per CDR3 protein. The data contain about 39,000 distinct CDR3 sequences, roughly 5.2% of them singletons. The time point denotes: sample taken at primary tumor resection. Sequencing was performed on whole RNA extracted from tumor and nontumor lung tissue, or from frozen PBMC, and the material was left unsorted. The material was PBMCs, obtained at surgery. These receptors were obtained from a male donor with early-stage non-small cell lung cancer.

At least ten counts were recorded for this clonotype. The rearrangement links TRBV7-3 to TRBJ2-1; 10 bases are shared with TRBD2. The CDR3 is 19 amino acids. Per germline, CDR1 SGHTA and CDR2 FQGTGA. V dropped 5 bases and J dropped 7; count of bases not matched to a gene: 20. In DNA form, the CDR3 reads TGTGCCAGCAGCCCTCGCGAGCGGGGGGGCCGAAATTCTAGAAATGAGCAGTTCTTC. Translated, it gives CASSPRERGGRNSRNEQFF.

This clonotype came up many times. This sequence joins TRBV5-1 and TRBJ1-1; D may be TRBD1 (5 bases). Germline V gives CDR1 SGHRS, CDR2 YFSETQ. CDR3 length: 14 amino acids. V was shortened by 1 base and J by 1 base, with 8 bases between the two germline ends. The CDR3 DNA reads as TGCGCCAGCAGCTTGACAGGACAGAACACTGAAGCTTTCTTT. Translating it yields CASSLTGQNTEAFF.

This chain connects TRBV4-1 to TRBJ2-3; TRBD2 agrees at 13 bases. V lost 2 bases and J lost 2; bases outside the gene matches: 7. This CDR3 region has 18 residues. Per germline, CDR1 MGHRA and CDR2 YSYEKL. DNA for the CDR3: TGCGCCAGCAGCCAAACTAGCGGGGGGGCTCCCCCCACAGATACGCAGTATTTT. Protein: CASSQTSGGAPPTDTQYF.

Notes on this clonotype: Compared with germline, one end of the junction differs, possibly owing to a read error. This chain connects TRBV7-7 to TRBJ2-5, with D perhaps assigned TRBD1 or TRBD2 (6 bases each). There are 15 residues in the CDR3. The germline gives CDR1 SSHAT, CDR2 FNYEAQ (reference sequence). CDR3 residues: CASSRAGGRQETQYF. The CDR3 nucleotides read TGTGCTAGCAGTCGGGCCGGGGGCAGGCAAGAGACCCAGTACTTC.

This clonotype was counted many times. The chain is built from TRBV5-5 and TRBJ2-1; D is unresolved. V dropped 7 bases and J dropped 0 bases, with 11 bases sitting between them. Germline values: CDR1 SGHKS, CDR2 YYEKEE (reference sequence). This CDR3 has 14 residues. The CDR3 bases are TGTGCCAGCTGGTCCAGATTCTCCTACAATGAGCAGTTCTTC. Translated, it gives CASWSRFSYNEQFF.

The chain couples TRBV7-2 to TRBJ2-2, with D uncertain. With 1 base removed from V and 1 base from J, the gap between germline ends came to 10 bases. Germline-derived CDR1 and CDR2 are SGHTA and FQGNSA. The CDR3 consists of 16 residues. CDR3 in DNA: TGTGCCAGCAGCTTAGTCATCTCGGAGAACACCGGGGAGCTGTTTTTT. It translates to CASSLVISENTGELFF.